This T cell receptor beta chain was retrieved from a study of T cells expressing NK-cell markers. The CDR3 contains 14 residues. The V gene's germline CDR1 is MNHEY and CDR2 SVGEGT. TCRdb reanalyzed the 5' RACE reads, giving one entry per CDR3 protein sequence and no DNA. Its table lists approximately 22,000 distinct CDR3 sequences. This clonotype is classed as medium-sized (0.01 to 0.1%) by frequency. The chain recombines TRBV6-2 or TRBV6-3 with TRBJ1-5. What was sequenced was blood T cells: a sorted CD56 or NKG2C T cell subset, CD4+ or CD8+ T cells, or bulk PBMC T cells (not recorded which). This receptor was taken from a man aged 18 to 70 in good health. The CDR3 protein is CASSHDAGAQPQHF.